This is a list of T cell receptor beta chains from one sample in a study of blood T cell repertoires in COVID-19. Profiling relied on immunoSEQ multiplex PCR, and the TCRdb table lists in-frame clones only, not all of them. The table includes 110,000 or so clones, roughly 80% detected once. Source material: peripheral blood. The receptors were sampled from a human donor in a cohort sampled during active COVID-19. CDR3s include the opening cysteine and the closing phenylalanine or tryptophan. D genes are given only for firm matches. Not all rows give a size; the values are once, few, many and, for expanded clones, a class.

j_call,clone_size,d_call,v_call,cdr3_aa,cdr3_nt
TRBJ2-5,NA,NA,TRBV4-1,CASSQGAGKETQYF,TGCGCCAGCAGCCAAGGGGCTGGCAAAGAGACCCAGTACTTC
TRBJ2-7,NA,TRBD2,TRBV5-1,CASSIAGTGYEQYF,TGCGCCAGCAGCATAGCGGGAACTGGATACGAGCAGTACTTC
TRBJ2-3,NA,NA,TRBV12-5,CASGSSTGTWGSDTQYF,TGTGCTAGTGGTTCCTCTACCGGGACTTGGGGATCAGATACGCAGTATTTT
TRBJ1-3,NA,NA,TRBV29-1,CSVALGWKGNTIYF,TGCAGCGTTGCCCTAGGTTGGAAGGGAAACACCATATATTTT
TRBJ1-2,NA,TRBD1,TRBV4-1,CASSQGRDRVSYGYTF,TGCGCCAGCAGCCAAGGCCGGGACAGGGTATCCTATGGCTACACCTTC
TRBJ2-5,NA,NA,TRBV7-2,CASSSPPDGKTQYF,TGTGCCAGCAGCTCCCCACCCGACGGGAAGACCCAGTACTTC
TRBJ2-7,NA,NA,TRBV6-5,CASSYSRDPYEQYF,TGTGCCAGCAGTTACTCGAGGGATCCCTACGAGCAGTACTTC
TRBJ2-7,NA,TRBD2,TRBV2,CASSDLAGAYEQYF,TGTGCCAGCAGTGATCTAGCGGGAGCCTACGAGCAGTACTTC
TRBJ2-6,NA,TRBD2,TRBV18,CASSPESGTGSGANVLTF,TGTGCCAGCTCACCAGAAAGCGGGACTGGCTCTGGGGCCAACGTCCTGACTTTC
TRBJ1-1,NA,TRBD1,TRBV5-1,CASSPGPDRGNTEAFF,TGCGCCAGCAGCCCTGGGCCAGACAGGGGGAACACTGAAGCTTTCTTT
TRBJ1-4,NA,NA,TRBV28,CASSFPGSTTNEKLFF,TGTGCCAGCAGTTTTCCCGGTTCGACAACTAATGAAAAACTGTTTTTT
TRBJ2-7,NA,NA,TRBV5-6,CASSLAAGAYEQYF,TGTGCCAGCAGCTTGGCGGCAGGGGCCTACGAGCAGTACTTC
TRBJ2-2,NA,TRBD2,TRBV28,CASSLSVGGRISGELFF,TGTGCCAGCAGTTTATCAGTTGGCGGGAGGATTTCCGGGGAGCTGTTTTTT
TRBJ1-2,few,TRBD1,TRBV12-3/TRBV12-4,CASSRQGAYGYTF,TGTGCCAGCAGTAGACAGGGGGCCTATGGCTACACCTTC
TRBJ1-1,many,NA,TRBV6-2/TRBV6-3,CASSWRGGNTEAFF,TGTGCCAGCAGTTGGCGGGGCGGGAACACTGAAGCTTTCTTT
TRBJ1-2,NA,NA,TRBV28,CASSLPGAYYGYTF,TGTGCCAGCAGTTTGCCAGGGGCTTACTATGGCTACACCTTC
TRBJ1-2,NA,TRBD1,TRBV24-1,CATSDRTGDVRGYTF,TGTGCCACCAGTGACAGAACAGGGGACGTTCGTGGCTACACCTTC
TRBJ1-2,NA,TRBD1,TRBV6-5,CASSLGQNYGYTF,TGTGCCAGCAGCCTGGGACAGAACTATGGCTACACCTTC
TRBJ2-7,NA,NA,TRBV6-5,CASSYSQGYEQYF,TGTGCCAGCAGTTACTCCCAGGGATACGAGCAGTACTTC
TRBJ1-2,NA,NA,TRBV28,CASSPAGLAAYGYTF,TGTGCCAGCAGTCCAGCGGGACTCGCAGCCTATGGCTACACCTTC
TRBJ2-7,NA,NA,TRBV9,CASSVNGFSEQYF,TGTGCCAGCAGCGTGAACGGGTTCTCCGAGCAGTACTTC